The 26 T cell receptor beta chains given below trace back to one sample, sequenced in a study of blood T cells in healthy people across ages. The use of a sample-barcoded 5' primer and a J-beta primer mix characterized a second PCR of about 6 to 11 cycles. TCRdb called the 5' RACE reads again in MiXCR, with one record for every CDR3 protein. The repertoire holds 1.5 million or so distinct CDR3 sequences, with about 42% as singletons. The sample taken for sequencing was blood. Every receptor here comes from a woman under 30 in good health.

The V and J genes are TRBV4-3 and TRBJ2-3; tentative D call: TRBD2 (6 bases). V was clipped by 3 bases and J by 0 bases, with 16 bases between them. Germline CDR1 is LGHNA and CDR2 is YSLEER. The CDR3 consists of 17 residues. CDR3 in DNA: TGCGCCAGCAGCCAGATACGAAGCGGGTCTAGCACAGATACGCAGTATTTT. Translating it yields CASSQIRSGSSTDTQYF.

The chain carries TRBV7-8 and TRBJ1-4; tentative D call: TRBD1 (5 bases). The ends were cut back, 1 base at V and 5 bases at J, with 8 bases in the middle. The CDR3 has 14 amino acids. CDR1 is SGHVS and CDR2 is FQNEAQ in the germline V gene. In DNA, the CDR3 is TGTGCCAGCAGCTTAGGGGGGATCAATGAAAAACTGTTTTTT. Translated, it gives CASSLGGINEKLFF.

A few counts support this clonotype. V usage is TRBV7-9 and J usage is TRBJ2-7, with a tentative D call TRBD2 (6 bases). The CDR3 consists of 15 residues. Germline values: CDR1 SEHNR, CDR2 FQNEAQ (reference sequence). V was pared by 3 bases and J by 1 base, with 13 bases between. CDR3 sequence: CASSFHGGKSYEQYF. The DNA of the CDR3 is TGTGCCAGCAGCTTCCATGGCGGGAAATCCTACGAGCAGTACTTC.

This clonotype was counted once. The rearrangement uses TRBV4-1 and TRBJ2-4; TRBD2 agrees at 14 bases. Germline CDR1 reads MGHRA; CDR2 reads YSYEKL. Losses at the gene ends were 5 bases for V and 1 base for J; bases not matched to a gene: 7. This CDR3 is 18 amino acids long. The CDR3 DNA reads TGCGCCAGCAGCAACGGACTAGCGGGGGGCGGGGCCAAAAACATTCAGTACTTC. Translating it yields CASSNGLAGGGAKNIQYF.

This chain connects TRBV4-3 to TRBJ2-5, with no clear D. Trimming stripped 1 base from V and 11 bases from J, with 17 bases between. CDR3 length equals 14 residues. Germline V gene sequence: CDR1 LGHNA, CDR2 YSLEER. The DNA of the CDR3 is TGCGCCAGCAGCCAAGCACAAGTTTCCAATGAGCAGTACTTC. Its translation: CASSQAQVSNEQYF.

This clonotype was seen a few times. The V and J genes are TRBV9 and TRBJ2-1; 11 nucleotides match TRBD2. Germline V gene sequence: CDR1 SGDLS, CDR2 YYNGEE. Trimming took 4 bases from V and 0 from J; bases not matched to a gene: 6. This CDR3 is 17 amino acids long. Here the CDR3 DNA reads TGTGCCAGCAGCACGAGACTAGCGGGGCCCTCCTACAATGAGCAGTTCTTC. Amino acids: CASSTRLAGPSYNEQFF.

This clonotype was seen a handful of times. DNA of the CDR3: TGCAGTGCTAGAGGACAGGGTAGAAGGACTGAAGCTTTCTTT. Its translation: CSARGQGRRTEAFF. The chain links TRBV20-1 to TRBJ1-1; TRBD1 matches 7 bases. This CDR3 has 14 amino acids. The germline V gene has CDR1 DFQATT and CDR2 SNEGSKA (reference sequence). V dropped 1 base and J dropped 5; count of bases not matched to a gene: 7.

Turning to this clonotype: At one end, the junction sequence differs from germline, possibly due to a read error. The chain employs TRBV6-2 or TRBV6-3 and TRBJ2-7; 7 nucleotides align to TRBD1. Germline V CDR1 and CDR2: MNHEY, SVGEGT. This CDR3 comprises 13 residues. CDR3 sequence: CASWPQGSYEQNF. As DNA, the CDR3 is TGTGCCAGCTGGCCACAGGGGTCCTACGAGCAGAACTTC.

This clonotype turned up a few times. The chain joins TRBV12-3 or TRBV12-4 to TRBJ2-5; possible D gene TRBD1, 5 bases. This CDR3 contains 15 residues. Trimming removed 1 base from V and 5 bases from J, with 14 bases in between. CDR3 DNA sequence: TGTGCCAGCAGTTTAGACAGGAATACCCGGGAGACCCAGTACTTC. Translated: CASSLDRNTRETQYF.

The chain joins TRBV27 to TRBJ1-1; no definite D call. Germline V gives CDR1 MNHEY, CDR2 SMNVEV (reference sequence). Trimming removed 6 bases at V and 3 bases at J, with 14 bases between. This CDR3 region has 14 residues. This CDR3 reads CASRREVGHTEAFF. The CDR3 bases are TGTGCCAGCAGGCGGGAGGTTGGGCACACTGAAGCTTTCTTT.

The chain links TRBV21-1 to TRBJ2-1; the table names TRBD1, a call not compared with the DNA. TRBV21-1 is reported as a pseudogene. The CDR3 sequence is 16 residues long. The CDR3 bases are TGTGCCAGCAGCAAACCACAAAGGGGGGGGTACAATGAGCAGTTCTTC. Amino acid sequence: CASSKPQRGGYNEQFF.

The CDR3 sequence: CASRPPGQSLYNEQFF. The CDR3, as DNA: TGTGCCAGTAGACCGCCGGGACAGAGCTTGTACAATGAGCAGTTCTTC. The rearrangement joins TRBV19 to TRBJ2-1; 7 positions agree with TRBD1. J lost 4 bases, V lost 6 bases, and 12 bases had no gene match. CDR1 and CDR2 from the germline V gene are LNHDA and SQIVND (reference sequence). The CDR3 contains 16 residues.

CDR3 bases: TGTGCCAGCCGGAGGAGGACTGAAGCTTTCTTT. Its protein is CASRRRTEAFF. The gene calls are TRBV11-2 and TRBJ1-1; unclear D gene. V was cut by 8 bases and J by 5 bases, with 9 bases left in between. This CDR3 has 11 residues. Germline CDR1 is SGHAT and CDR2 is FQNNGV.

V gene TRBV29-1 combines with J gene TRBJ2-1; D unresolved. Germline lookup yields CDR1 SQVTM and CDR2 ANQGSEA. This CDR3 is 11 amino acids long. Deletions cut 0 bases from V and 4 bases from J, with 1 base between. In DNA, the CDR3 is TGCAGCGTTGAAGATTACAATGAGCAGTTCTTC. This encodes CSVEDYNEQFF.

This clonotype came up once. The V gene is TRBV5-1, the J gene TRBJ1-1, with 7 nucleotides matching TRBD1. The CDR3 is 15 amino acids. The V gene end was trimmed by 5 bases and the J gene end by 5 bases; junction bases not matched to a gene: 12. The V gene's germline CDR1 is SGHRS and CDR2 YFSETQ. The CDR3 region has the DNA TGCGCCAGCAGTCGATCGACAGGGATAGAGACTGAAGCTTTCTTT. Protein sequence: CASSRSTGIETEAFF.

The genes are TRBV28 and TRBJ2-6, with D maybe TRBD2 (5 bases). The germline V and J ends were trimmed by 4 bases and 1 base, with 8 bases remaining between them. Germline V gives CDR1 MDHEN, CDR2 SYDVKM. This CDR3 is 15 amino acids long. The DNA of the CDR3 is TGTGCCAGCAGTTGGGGAGCTTCTGGGGCCAACGTCCTGACTTTC. This translates into CASSWGASGANVLTF.

This chain connects TRBV20-1 to TRBJ2-7; 8 positions agree with TRBD2. Trimming took 1 base from V and 6 from J; bases not matched to a gene: 20. Germline assignment: CDR1 DFQATT and CDR2 SNEGSKA (reference sequence). The CDR3 is made up of 18 amino acids. The CDR3 nucleotides are TGCAGTGCTAGAGCCTCCCGAGGCGGGACTACCGGGGGGGGCGAGCAGTACTTC. Its translation is CSARASRGGTTGGGEQYF.

J is TRBJ1-6 and V is TRBV2; perhaps TRBD1 as D (6 bases). V dropped 6 bases and J dropped 7 bases, with 10 bases sitting between them. The germline CDR1 and CDR2 sequences are SNHLY and FYNNEI. The length of the CDR3 is 13 residues. The CDR3 protein is CASRKGGNSPLHF. CDR3 in DNA: TGTGCCAGCAGGAAGGGGGGGAATTCACCCCTCCACTTT. The entire variable domain, with the rest obtained from reference TRBV2 and TRBJ1-6, is as follows: EPEVTQTPSHQVTQMGQEVILRCVPISNHLYFYWYRQILGQKVEFLVSFYNNEISEKSEIFDDQFSVERPDGSNFTLKIRSTKLEDSAMYFCASRKGGNSPLHFGNGTRLTVT.

This chain joins TRBV15 and TRBJ2-6; D unresolved. V was clipped by 0 bases and J by 4 bases, with 7 bases between them. Germline loops: CDR1 LNHNV, CDR2 YYDKDF (reference sequence). CDR3 length: 15 amino acids. The CDR3 nucleotides read TGTGCCACCAGCAGAGACTTCACCGGGGCCAACGTCCTGACTTTC. Translation gives CATSRDFTGANVLTF.

There are a few counts of this clonotype. The gene calls are TRBV25-1 and TRBJ2-3; TRBD1 matches at 11 bases. This CDR3 is 16 amino acids long. Per germline, CDR1 MGHDK and CDR2 SYGVNS. V dropped 3 bases and J dropped 4; count of bases not matched to a gene: 6. CDR3 nucleotides: TGTGCCAGCAGTGACCGGACAGGGGGCCTCGCAGATACGCAGTATTTT. Translated, it gives CASSDRTGGLADTQYF.

The chain couples TRBV6-2 or TRBV6-3 to TRBJ1-1; TRBD1 might be the D (5 bases). The CDR3 length is 15 residues. Germline V CDR1 and CDR2: MNHEY, SVGEGT. With 0 bases removed from V and 2 bases from J, the gap between germline ends came to 10 bases. The CDR3 spells CASSYSGQANTEAFF. The CDR3 region has the DNA TGTGCCAGCAGTTACTCAGGACAAGCTAACACTGAAGCTTTCTTT.

This clonotype has a count of ten or more. CDR3 coding DNA: TGCAGCGTCCTCTCTCTCTCTCTCGAGCAGTACTTC. It codes for CSVLSLSLEQYF. V gene TRBV29-1 combines with J gene TRBJ2-7; D is uncertain. V was shortened by 6 bases and J by 6 bases, with 15 bases between the two germline ends. Germline assignment: CDR1 SQVTM and CDR2 ANQGSEA. The CDR3 is 12 amino acids.

This clonotype was seen a few times. V usage is TRBV4-1 and J usage is TRBJ2-7, with a weak D call TRBD2 (5 bases). Germline V gives CDR1 MGHRA, CDR2 YSYEKL. The CDR3 extends over 14 amino acids. V was pared by 0 bases and J by 5 bases, with 11 bases between. Here the CDR3 DNA reads TGCGCCAGCAGCCAAGAAGCTAGGGAGAACGAGCAGTACTTC. Encoded protein: CASSQEARENEQYF.

Only a few counts were recorded for this clonotype. The V and J genes are TRBV20-1 and TRBJ2-5; 11 positions match TRBD1. The CDR3 has 13 residues. CDR1 is DFQATT, CDR2 SNEGSKA, per germline (reference sequence). The V gene end was trimmed by 6 bases and the J gene end by 3 bases; junction bases not matched to a gene: 3. The chain's CDR3 is CSARDRGKETQYF. In DNA form, the CDR3 reads TGCAGTGCAAGGGACAGGGGGAAAGAGACCCAGTACTTC.

V is TRBV29-1 and J is TRBJ2-1, with TRBD2 matching 7 bases. CDR3 length equals 13 residues. Per the germline V gene, CDR1 is SQVTM and CDR2 is ANQGSEA. J gave up 9 bases and V 7 bases, and 12 bases lay outside the gene matches. The CDR3 DNA follows: TGCAGCGCCTTGGGCGGACTAGTTGTTGAGCAGTTCTTC. This codes for CSALGGLVVEQFF.

J is TRBJ1-2 and V is TRBV28; D perhaps matches TRBD1 (5 bases). The germline gives CDR1 MDHEN, CDR2 SYDVKM. The CDR3 loop spans 12 amino acids. Deletions cut 4 bases from V and 8 bases from J, with 11 bases between. DNA of the CDR3: TGTGCCAGCAGTTCCCGACAGAGGGGCTACACCTTC. Its protein is CASSSRQRGYTF.